Listed here are 30 T cell receptor beta chains from one sample, sequenced in a study of radiotherapy plus CTLA-4 blockade in lung cancer. The assay was immunoSEQ multiplex PCR, and TCRdb's table has in-frame clones only and misses some. Of tens of thousands of clones in the sample, approximately 76% were seen once. The source was peripheral blood, collected from a patient treated with radiotherapy plus ipilimumab. The receptor source for this set is a human donor with non-small cell lung cancer who had stable disease on radiotherapy plus ipilimumab.

The chain employs TRBV23-1 and TRBJ1-5; TRBD1 is a possible D gene (6 bases). TRBV23-1 has ORF status, its function being uncertain. The length of the CDR3 is 18 residues. V lost 3 bases to trimming and J lost 7 bases, with 25 bases between them. DNA for the CDR3: TGCGCCAGCAGTCATCACAGGGTTCTCCCCCCGACTATCCAGCCCCAGCATTTT. The encoded protein is CASSHHRVLPPTIQPQHF.

A few counts support this clone. This chain links TRBV7-2 with TRBJ2-7; D perhaps matches TRBD1 (5 bases). Germline CDR1 and CDR2: SGHTA and FQGNSA. The CDR3 covers 15 residues. Trimming cost V 6 bases and J 1 base, with 16 bases left between them. CDR3 sequence (DNA): TGTGCCAGCAGACGACAGAGCAACCCGTCCTACGAGCAGTACTTC. It translates to CASRRQSNPSYEQYF.

This chain joins TRBV5-1 and TRBJ2-2, with TRBD1 as a possible D gene (7 bases). Trimming removed 0 bases at V and 3 bases at J, with 15 bases between. Germline V gene sequence: CDR1 SGHRS, CDR2 YFSETQ. This CDR3 is built from 17 residues. CDR3 coding DNA: TGCGCCAGCAGCTTGGAACAGGGGACTCCTTACACCGGGGAGCTGTTTTTT. As protein: CASSLEQGTPYTGELFF.

The chain is built from TRBV5-1 and TRBJ2-5, with 9 bases fitting TRBD2. Unmatched junction bases numbered 10, after V lost 3 bases and J lost 4 bases. Looked up from germline, CDR1 is SGHRS and CDR2 is YFSETQ. The CDR3 consists of 16 residues. CDR3 protein: CASSWAGGGAGETQYF. In DNA form, the CDR3 reads TGCGCCAGCAGCTGGGCCGGCGGGGGGGCAGGAGAGACCCAGTACTTC. The variable domain in full, with the rest retrieved from reference TRBV5-1 and TRBJ2-5, is KAGVTQTPRYLIKTRGQQVTLSCSPISGHRSVSWYQQTPGQGLQFLFEYFSETQRNKGNFPGRFSGRQFSNSRSEMNVSTLELGDSALYLCASSWAGGGAGETQYFGPGTRLLVL.

The chain employs TRBV4-3 and TRBJ1-2; D not resolved. The V and J ends lost 3 bases and 1 base respectively, with 6 bases between them. Germline CDR1 and CDR2: LGHNA and YSLEER. The CDR3 totals 13 residues. CDR3 nucleotide sequence: TGCGCCAGCAGCCAGATGAATAACTATGGCTACACCTTC. Protein sequence: CASSQMNNYGYTF.

The rearrangement uses TRBV2 and TRBJ1-1; D uncertain. The CDR3 has 17 amino acids. Germline loops: CDR1 SNHLY, CDR2 FYNNEI. V lost 2 bases to trimming and J lost 4 bases, with 20 bases between them. This CDR3 is CASSETRKKAVVTEAFF. The CDR3 region has the DNA TGTGCCAGCAGTGAAACCAGGAAGAAGGCGGTGGTCACTGAAGCTTTCTTT. Based on the CDR3 plus reference TRBV2 and TRBJ1-1, the full variable domain is EPEVTQTPSHQVTQMGQEVILRCVPISNHLYFYWYRQILGQKVEFLVSFYNNEISEKSEIFDDQFSVERPDGSNFTLKIRSTKLEDSAMYFCASSETRKKAVVTEAFFGQGTRLTVV.

The chain recombines TRBV6-1 with TRBJ2-2; 11 nucleotides agree with TRBD1. Germline CDR1 and CDR2: MNHNS and SASEGT. J was trimmed by 9 bases and V by 4 bases; bases with no gene match: 7. The CDR3 runs 15 residues. CDR3 sequence: CASSVGQGAQRELFF. CDR3 coding DNA: TGTGCCAGCAGTGTAGGACAGGGGGCGCAGAGGGAGCTGTTTTTT.

J is TRBJ2-2 and V is TRBV5-1; D uncertain. Germline V gene lookup returns CDR1 SGHRS and CDR2 YFSETQ. The CDR3 is made up of 18 amino acids. The ends were cut back, 2 bases at V and 7 bases at J, with 24 bases in the middle. The CDR3 coding sequence is TGCGCCAGCAGCTTCCCGTCGGAGCCAAGGGAAGGGTTCGGGGAGCTGTTTTTT. It translates to CASSFPSEPREGFGELFF.

The CDR3 loop is CASSSQPDGAITDTQYF. CDR3 in DNA: TGCGCCAGCAGCTCCCAACCCGACGGAGCTATCACAGATACGCAGTATTTT. V gene TRBV5-1 combines with J gene TRBJ2-3, with unresolved D. From germline, CDR1 is SGHRS and CDR2 YFSETQ. V was shortened by 3 bases and J by 2 bases, with 19 bases between the two germline ends. The CDR3 consists of 17 residues.

The rearrangement joins TRBV11-2 to TRBJ2-1; D remains ambiguous. V lost 2 bases and J lost 6, with 11 bases in between. CDR1 is SGHAT, CDR2 FQNNGV, per germline. The CDR3 is made up of 14 amino acids. The CDR3 loop reads CASSLPRRGNEQFF. The CDR3 coding sequence is TGTGCCAGCAGCTTACCCCGTCGCGGCAATGAGCAGTTCTTC.

The rearrangement joins TRBV11-2 to TRBJ2-5; D may match TRBD1 or TRBD2 (6 bases each). Trimming took off 1 base at V and 5 bases at J, with 14 bases between the two ends. Germline V gives CDR1 SGHAT, CDR2 FQNNGV. This CDR3 spans 15 amino acids. The CDR3 is CASSLGGASRETQYF. CDR3 nucleotides: TGTGCCAGCAGCTTAGGGGGGGCCTCACGGGAGACCCAGTACTTC. Full variable domain (outside the CDR3, taken from reference TRBV11-2 and TRBJ2-5): EAGVAQSPRYKIIEKRQSVAFWCNPISGHATLYWYQQILGQGPKLLIQFQNNGVVDDSQLPKDRFSAERLKGVDSTLKIQPAKLEDSAVYLCASSLGGASRETQYFGPGTRLLVL.

The rearrangement uses TRBV18 and TRBJ1-5; TRBD1 agrees at 8 bases. This CDR3 is 16 amino acids long. Germline assignment: CDR1 KGHSH and CDR2 LQKENI. Germline trimming cut 0 bases from V and 4 bases from J; bases unmatched to any gene: 5. The CDR3, as DNA: TGTGCCAGCTCACCACCAGCGACAGGGGTTAATCAGCCCCAGCATTTT. Its translation: CASSPPATGVNQPQHF.

This clone appeared a single time. The gene calls are TRBV11-2 and TRBJ2-3; 7 bases align to TRBD1. The CDR3 has 15 residues. J lost 1 base, V lost 6 bases, and 7 bases had no gene match. Germline V CDR1 and CDR2: SGHAT, FQNNGV. The CDR3 DNA reads as TGTGCCAGCAGTCCCGACAGGGTAGGCACAGATACGCAGTATTTT. Translating gives CASSPDRVGTDTQYF.

The genes are TRBV13 and TRBJ1-5; D ambiguous. The CDR3 length is 14 residues. Germline V CDR1 and CDR2: PRHDT, FYEKMQ (reference sequence). V was trimmed by 0 bases and J by 7 bases, leaving 10 bases between them. The CDR3 sequence: CASSLGRGRQPQHF. CDR3 bases: TGTGCCAGCAGCTTAGGCCGGGGTAGACAGCCCCAGCATTTT.

The V call is TRBV19, the J call TRBJ1-1; D gene uncertain. Germline V gene sequence: CDR1 LNHDA, CDR2 SQIVND (reference sequence). Trimming cost V 5 bases and J 4 bases, with 8 bases left between them. This CDR3 spans 12 amino acids. This CDR3 is CASSQRITEAFF. In nucleotides, the CDR3 is TGTGCCAGTAGTCAAAGGATCACTGAAGCTTTCTTT.

V and J are TRBV25-1 and TRBJ2-5; 7 bases align to TRBD2. CDR3 length: 13 amino acids. Germline V gene data show CDR1 as MGHDK and CDR2 as SYGVNS. J was trimmed by 1 base and V by 8 bases; bases with no gene match: 4. In DNA, the CDR3 is TGTGCCAGCGGGTGGGGGGGCCAAGAGACCCAGTACTTC. This gives the protein CASGWGGQETQYF.

V gene TRBV9 combines with J gene TRBJ2-2; 7 nucleotides agree with TRBD1. Trimming cost V 2 bases and J 6 bases; bases outside gene matches: 1. The CDR3 spans 13 residues. Germline V CDR1 and CDR2: SGDLS, YYNGEE. In DNA, the CDR3 is TGTGCCAGCAGCGTTCAGGGGGCCGGGGAGCTGTTTTTT. Encoded protein: CASSVQGAGELFF. Full variable domain (remainder filled in from reference TRBV9 and TRBJ2-2): DSGVTQTPKHLITATGQRVTLRCSPRSGDLSVYWYQQSLDQGLQFLIQYYNGEERAKGNILERFSAQQFPDLHSELNLSSLELGDSALYFCASSVQGAGELFFGEGSRLTVL.

The rearrangement uses TRBV7-8 and TRBJ2-3; D is possibly TRBD1 (6 bases). This CDR3 is built from 17 residues. V lost 4 bases to trimming and J lost 0 bases, with 17 bases between them. CDR1 is SGHVS, CDR2 FQNEAQ, per germline. CDR3 in DNA: TGTGCCAGCAGCTCCCACGCCGGGACAACTAGCACAGATACGCAGTATTTT. It codes for CASSSHAGTTSTDTQYF.

The chain carries TRBV5-1 and TRBJ1-1; TRBD1 is a possible D gene (5 bases). This CDR3 has 13 residues. V was clipped by 4 bases and J by 1 base, with 8 bases between them. Germline CDR1 and CDR2: SGHRS and YFSETQ. The CDR3 here is CASSLTGNTEAFF. CDR3 nucleotide sequence: TGCGCCAGCAGCCTAACAGGGAACACTGAAGCTTTCTTT.

The chain is built from TRBV19 and TRBJ2-1; 8 nucleotides align to TRBD2. The CDR3 has 14 residues. With 2 bases clipped from V and 9 bases from J, the junction kept 6 bases outside the gene matches. Looked up from germline, CDR1 is LNHDA and CDR2 is SQIVND (reference sequence). CDR3 residues: CASSIRGGWGEQFF. The CDR3 DNA reads as TGTGCCAGTAGTATACGGGGGGGCTGGGGTGAGCAGTTCTTC.

This clone was counted a few times. The V gene is TRBV28, the J gene TRBJ1-3, with D unclear. CDR1 is MDHEN, CDR2 SYDVKM, per germline. The CDR3 loop spans 21 amino acids. V lost 5 bases and J lost 0, with 29 bases in between. CDR3 in DNA: TGTGCCAGCAGTCCACGGCGGCGTCAATCTCCACTCTCCGACTCTGGAAACACCATATATTTT. It codes for CASSPRRRQSPLSDSGNTIYF.

The gene calls are TRBV7-9 and TRBJ2-1; D gene unclear. CDR1 and CDR2 (germline): SEHNR, FQNEAQ (reference sequence). The CDR3 has 12 amino acids. Between the trimmed V and J ends, which lost 5 bases and 6 bases, there was a span of 8 bases. CDR3 amino acids: CASSQLSNEQFF. The DNA for the CDR3 is TGTGCCAGCAGCCAGTTATCCAATGAGCAGTTCTTC.

This clone was detected only a few times. This same CDR3 is encoded by further DNA sequences in the sample. The V call is TRBV13, the J call TRBJ1-2, with TRBD1 matching 7 bases. Germline CDR1 and CDR2: PRHDT and FYEKMQ (reference sequence). V gave up 8 bases and J gave up 4 bases; unmatched junction bases: 13. There are 15 residues in the CDR3. CDR3 residues: CASRAGQGGGYGYTF. CDR3 nucleotides: TGTGCCAGCCGCGCGGGCCAGGGGGGGGGCTATGGCTACACCTTC.

The J gene is TRBJ1-1, the V gene TRBV30; 7 bases fit TRBD1. Germline V lookup: CDR1 GTSNPN, CDR2 SVGIG (reference sequence). CDR3 length: 13 residues. Unmatched junction bases numbered 6, after V lost 0 bases and J lost 8 bases. The CDR3 loop reads CAWSVQLQGEAFF. As DNA, the CDR3 is TGTGCCTGGAGTGTACAATTACAGGGGGAAGCTTTCTTT.

V gene TRBV11-3 combines with J gene TRBJ2-5; weak D call: TRBD2 (5 bases). The CDR3 is made up of 13 amino acids. Germline V CDR1 and CDR2: SGHNT, YENEEA. V lost 3 bases and J 2 bases, leaving 7 bases between the germline ends. For the CDR3, the DNA is TGTGCCAGCAGCTTTGAGGGTCAAGAGACCCAGTACTTC. Translated: CASSFEGQETQYF.

V usage is TRBV9 and J usage is TRBJ2-1; TRBD2 matches at 8 bases. The germline V gene has CDR1 SGDLS and CDR2 YYNGEE. Trimming took 0 bases from V and 5 from J; bases not matched to a gene: 7. This CDR3 has 16 residues. The CDR3 sequence: CASSVVGGGSHNEQFF. As DNA, the CDR3 is TGTGCCAGCAGCGTAGTGGGCGGGGGGTCGCACAATGAGCAGTTCTTC. The whole variable domain, filled in from reference TRBV9 and TRBJ2-1, reads DSGVTQTPKHLITATGQRVTLRCSPRSGDLSVYWYQQSLDQGLQFLIQYYNGEERAKGNILERFSAQQFPDLHSELNLSSLELGDSALYFCASSVVGGGSHNEQFFGPGTRLTVL.

The chain links TRBV14 to TRBJ2-7; tentatively, D is TRBD2 (6 bases). V was clipped by 7 bases and J by 0 bases, with 16 bases between them. Germline loops: CDR1 SGHDN, CDR2 FVKESK. The CDR3 extends over 15 amino acids. This CDR3 is CASIVDYAPSYEQYV. CDR3 in DNA: TGTGCCAGCATAGTGGACTATGCCCCCTCCTACGAGCAGTACGTC.

V gene TRBV18 combines with J gene TRBJ1-2, with 7 nucleotides matching TRBD1. Germline CDR1 and CDR2: KGHSH and LQKENI. The CDR3 sequence is 13 residues long. The J segment lost 6 bases and the V segment lost 0 bases, leaving 1 base of the junction unmatched. The CDR3 DNA reads as TGTGCCAGCTCACCACCGACAGGGAATGGCTACACCTTC. It encodes CASSPPTGNGYTF.

The chain is built from TRBV5-6 and TRBJ2-3; a weak D match, TRBD1 (5 bases). Germline V CDR1 and CDR2: SGHDT, YYEEEE. The CDR3 contains 14 residues. V lost 5 bases and J lost 1, with 11 bases in between. CDR3 sequence (DNA): TGTGCCAGCAGACGGCAGGGTGGCACAGATACGCAGTATTTT. Its translation: CASRRQGGTDTQYF.

The chain joins TRBV7-2 to TRBJ2-1; perhaps TRBD2 as D (5 bases). V shed 5 bases and J shed 2 bases, with 13 bases lying between them. Germline loops: CDR1 SGHTA, CDR2 FQGNSA. The CDR3 consists of 15 residues. Here the CDR3 reads CASSPDSVTYNEQFF. The DNA for the CDR3 is TGTGCCAGCAGCCCCGATAGCGTAACCTACAATGAGCAGTTCTTC. Full variable domain (missing parts from reference TRBV7-2 and TRBJ2-1): GAGVSQSPSNKVTEKGKDVELRCDPISGHTALYWYRQSLGQGLEFLIYFQGNSAPDKSGLPSDRFSAERTGGSVSTLTIQRTQQEDSAVYLCASSPDSVTYNEQFFGPGTRLTVL.